The clone carrying this TCR beta chain was detected a few times. In the PCR, 60 Vbeta and 13 Jbeta primers were used. Only in-frame clones appear in the TCRdb table, and some are missing; sequencing was by immunoSEQ multiplex PCR. The sample contains about 200,000 clones, around 88% of which appear only once. This entry belongs to a study of cytomegalovirus exposure and HLA in healthy donors. The source of this sequence is a woman aged 30 to 39 in good health and CMV-seronegative. Sequencing used PBMCs.

DNA for the CDR3: TGTGCCAGCCGGACAGGTCAATGGGAAAACATTCAGTACTTC. Translating gives CASRTGQWENIQYF. V is TRBV28 and J is TRBJ2-4, with 7 nucleotides matching TRBD1. V dropped 8 bases and J dropped 5; count of bases not matched to a gene: 9. Per the germline V gene, CDR1 is MDHEN and CDR2 is SYDVKM. CDR3 length: 14 amino acids.